A single sample is the source of the 10 T cell receptor beta chains below, sequenced in a study of graft-versus-host responses after intestinal transplantation. Profiling relied on immunoSEQ multiplex PCR, and the TCRdb table lists in-frame clones only, not all of them. The profile shows over 120,000 clones, around nine tenths of them singletons. These receptors' targets are unknown. The specimen comprised unstimulated CD4+ T cells sorted from spleen or lymph node cells, sampled before intestinal transplant. All receptors come from a human donor who received an intestinal transplant.

This clone was seen once. The gene calls are TRBV5-1 and TRBJ2-1; 8 nucleotides match TRBD2. Germline trimming cut 4 bases from V and 7 bases from J; bases unmatched to any gene: 16. CDR3 length: 17 amino acids. The germline gives CDR1 SGHRS, CDR2 YFSETQ. CDR3 sequence reads: CASSLRLSSGSGNEQFF. In DNA, the CDR3 is TGCGCCAGCAGCCTACGACTTTCCAGCGGGAGCGGGAATGAGCAGTTCTTC.

The chain combines TRBV15 with TRBJ1-5; the D is unclear. The germline V and J ends were trimmed by 2 bases and 2 bases, with 10 bases remaining between them. There are 15 residues in the CDR3. Looked up from germline, CDR1 is LNHNV and CDR2 is YYDKDF (reference sequence). The CDR3 region has the DNA TGTGCCACCAGCAGATACCTGGCAGGCAATCAGCCCCAGCATTTT. Translation gives CATSRYLAGNQPQHF. Using reference TRBV15 and TRBJ1-5 for the parts outside the CDR3, the full variable domain is DAMVIQNPRYQVTQFGKPVTLSCSQTLNHNVMYWYQQKSSQAPKLLFHYYDKDFNNEADTPDNFQSRRPNTSFCFLDIRSPGLGDTAMYLCATSRYLAGNQPQHFGDGTRLSIL.

The chain joins TRBV7-9 to TRBJ2-2, with D maybe TRBD1 (5 bases). Trimming cost V 6 bases and J 6 bases, with 17 bases left between them. The germline V gene encodes CDR1 SEHNR and CDR2 FQNEAQ (reference sequence). This CDR3 is 15 amino acids long. The CDR3 protein is CASSHGRVGAGELFF. The CDR3 nucleotides are TGTGCCAGCAGTCACGGTCGGGTAGGGGCCGGGGAGCTGTTTTTT. Full variable domain (rest looked up from reference TRBV7-9 and TRBJ2-2): DTGVSQNPRHKITKRGQNVTFRCDPISEHNRLYWYRQTLGQGPEFLTYFQNEAQLEKSRLLSDRFSAERPKGSFSTLEIQRTEQGDSAMYLCASSHGRVGAGELFFGEGSRLTVL.

J is TRBJ2-7 and V is TRBV6-5, with a weak D call TRBD1 (5 bases). The V end was cut by 5 bases, the J end by 6 bases, with 20 bases between. The CDR3 consists of 15 residues. Germline CDR1 reads MNHEY; CDR2 reads SVGAGI. The CDR3 sequence: CASSHRSVLVGEQYF. Here the CDR3 DNA reads TGTGCCAGCAGTCACAGGTCGGTTCTGGTCGGCGAGCAGTACTTC.

The chain combines TRBV7-8 with TRBJ2-2, with D maybe TRBD1 (6 bases). Trimming left V 9 bases short and J 1 base short, with 9 bases between. Per the germline V gene, CDR1 is SGHVS and CDR2 is FQNEAQ. The CDR3 runs 13 residues. The CDR3 DNA reads as TGTGCCAGTCACAGGGAGAACACCGGGGAGCTGTTTTTT. This translates into CASHRENTGELFF.

The chain uses TRBV30 and TRBJ2-7; weak D call: TRBD2 (5 bases). This CDR3 is 14 amino acids long. Trimming took off 1 base at V and 3 bases at J, with 13 bases between the two ends. CDR1 and CDR2 from the germline V gene are GTSNPN and SVGIG (reference sequence). The CDR3 coding sequence is TGTGCCTGGAGTGCATATGGACTTTACTACGAGCAGTACTTC. Translated, it gives CAWSAYGLYYEQYF. The whole variable domain, filled in from reference TRBV30 and TRBJ2-7, reads SQTIHQWPATLVQPVGSPLSLECTVEGTSNPNLYWYRQAAGRGLQLLFYSVGIGQISSEVPQNLSASRPQDRQFILSSKKLLLSDSGFYLCAWSAYGLYYEQYFGPGTRLTVT.

The rearrangement joins TRBV28 to TRBJ2-1, with TRBD1 matching 8 bases. The J segment lost 5 bases and the V segment lost 1 base, leaving 7 bases of the junction unmatched. Germline V CDR1 and CDR2: MDHEN, SYDVKM. The CDR3 extends over 16 amino acids. DNA of the CDR3: TGTGCCAGCAGTTTATTAGGCAGGGGGCTCGACAATGAGCAGTTCTTC. Translation gives CASSLLGRGLDNEQFF.

The chain is built from TRBV6-5 and TRBJ2-1; 7 nucleotides align to TRBD2. This CDR3 region has 14 residues. Germline V CDR1 and CDR2: MNHEY, SVGAGI. Germline trimming cut 6 bases from V and 4 bases from J; bases unmatched to any gene: 6. The CDR3 reads CASSPRETYNEQFF. CDR3 DNA: TGTGCCAGCAGCCCGCGGGAGACATACAATGAGCAGTTCTTC.

This clone was counted once. The chain recombines TRBV5-5 with TRBJ2-1; tentative D call: TRBD2 (6 bases). The CDR3 is 16 amino acids. Germline CDR1 SGHKS, CDR2 YYEKEE (reference sequence). Trimming removed 2 bases from V and 0 bases from J, with 12 bases in between. This CDR3 is CASSLVSGSSYNEQFF. The DNA of the CDR3 is TGTGCCAGCAGCTTAGTTTCCGGGAGCTCCTACAATGAGCAGTTCTTC.

V gene TRBV10-2 combines with J gene TRBJ1-1, with TRBD1 matching 7 bases. Trimming took 8 bases from V and 5 from J; bases not matched to a gene: 8. CDR3 length: 13 residues. The germline V gene has CDR1 WSHSY and CDR2 SAAADI. CDR3: CASGGRGKTEAFF. CDR3 bases: TGCGCCAGCGGGGGCAGGGGGAAAACTGAAGCTTTCTTT.